This TCR beta chain was captured in a study of blood T cell repertoires in COVID-19. Across the whole study: Sample material is recorded as cDNA or gDNA derived from T cells, B-cell-depleted T cells, or PBMCs.

In germline, CDR1 is MDHEN, CDR2 SYDVKM. The CDR3 contains 15 residues. Trimming stripped 0 bases from V and 10 bases from J, with 18 bases between. The data were produced by immunoSEQ multiplex PCR, yet TCRdb's version contains in-frame clones alone and is incomplete. Here the sample spans about 61,000 clones, roughly 80% being singletons. Sequencing input: peripheral blood. The V call is TRBV28, the J call TRBJ1-2; D perhaps matches TRBD1 (5 bases). This TCR was sampled from an elderly man with active or convalescent COVID-19. The CDR3 nucleotides are TGTGCCAGCAGTTTATGGAGTGCGGGGCTTTCTGACTACACCTTC. Its translation: CASSLWSAGLSDYTF.